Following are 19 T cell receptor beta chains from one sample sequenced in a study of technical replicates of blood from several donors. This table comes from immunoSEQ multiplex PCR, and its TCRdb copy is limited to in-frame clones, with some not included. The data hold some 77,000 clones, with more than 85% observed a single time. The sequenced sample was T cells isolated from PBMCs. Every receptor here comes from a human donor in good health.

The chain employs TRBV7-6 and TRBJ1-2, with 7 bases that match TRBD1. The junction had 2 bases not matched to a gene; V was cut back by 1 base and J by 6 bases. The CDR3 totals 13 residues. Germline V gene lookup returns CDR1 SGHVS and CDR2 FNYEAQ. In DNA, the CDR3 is TGTGCCAGCAGCTTAGGGCAGGGGGATGGCTACACCTTC. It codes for CASSLGQGDGYTF.

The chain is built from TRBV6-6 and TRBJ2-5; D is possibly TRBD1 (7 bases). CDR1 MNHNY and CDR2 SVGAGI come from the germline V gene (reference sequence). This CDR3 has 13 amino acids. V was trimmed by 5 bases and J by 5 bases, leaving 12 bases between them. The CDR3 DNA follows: TGTGCCAGCAGTCTGCAGGGGGGCGAGACCCAGTACTTC. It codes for CASSLQGGETQYF.

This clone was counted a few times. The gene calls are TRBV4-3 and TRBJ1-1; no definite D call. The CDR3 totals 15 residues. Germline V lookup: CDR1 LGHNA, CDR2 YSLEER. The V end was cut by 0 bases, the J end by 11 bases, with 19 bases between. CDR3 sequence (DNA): TGCGCCAGCAGCCAAGAGGAGGAGGGCCCCGCGGAGGCTTTCTTT. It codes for CASSQEEEGPAEAFF.

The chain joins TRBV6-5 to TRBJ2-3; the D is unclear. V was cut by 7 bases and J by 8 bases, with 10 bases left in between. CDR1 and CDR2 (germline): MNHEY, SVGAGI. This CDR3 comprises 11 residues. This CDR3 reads CASTSFGTQYF. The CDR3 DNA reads TGTGCCAGCACTTCCTTCGGTACGCAGTATTTT.

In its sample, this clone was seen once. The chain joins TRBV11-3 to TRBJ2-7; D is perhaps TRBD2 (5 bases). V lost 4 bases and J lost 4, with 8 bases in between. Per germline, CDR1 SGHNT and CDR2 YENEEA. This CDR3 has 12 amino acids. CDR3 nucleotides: TGTGCCAGCAGCTCGGGGATTTACGAGCAGTACTTC. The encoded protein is CASSSGIYEQYF.

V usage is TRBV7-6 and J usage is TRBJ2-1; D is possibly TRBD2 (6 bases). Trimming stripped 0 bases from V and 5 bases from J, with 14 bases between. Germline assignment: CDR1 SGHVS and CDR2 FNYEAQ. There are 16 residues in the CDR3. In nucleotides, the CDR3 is TGTGCCAGCAGCTTAGCACGAGGGAGGTTCAACAATGAGCAGTTCTTC. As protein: CASSLARGRFNNEQFF.

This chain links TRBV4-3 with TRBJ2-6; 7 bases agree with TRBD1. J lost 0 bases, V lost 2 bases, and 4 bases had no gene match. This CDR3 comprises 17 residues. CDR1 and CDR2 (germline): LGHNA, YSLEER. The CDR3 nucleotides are TGCGCCAGCAGCCAAATTCAGGGGGTCTCTGGGGCCAACGTCCTGACTTTC. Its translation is CASSQIQGVSGANVLTF.

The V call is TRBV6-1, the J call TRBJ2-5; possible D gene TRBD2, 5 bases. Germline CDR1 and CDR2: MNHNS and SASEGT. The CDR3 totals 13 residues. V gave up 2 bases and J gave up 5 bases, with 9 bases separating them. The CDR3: CASSETGYETQYF. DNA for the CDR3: TGTGCCAGCAGTGAAACGGGGTACGAGACCCAGTACTTC.

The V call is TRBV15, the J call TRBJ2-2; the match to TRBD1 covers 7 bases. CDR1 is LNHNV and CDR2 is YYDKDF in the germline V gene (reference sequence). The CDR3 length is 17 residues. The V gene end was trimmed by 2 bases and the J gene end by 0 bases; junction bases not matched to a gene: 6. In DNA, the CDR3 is TGTGCCACCAGCAGAAGACAGGGCCCAACGAACACCGGGGAGCTGTTTTTT. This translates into CATSRRQGPTNTGELFF.

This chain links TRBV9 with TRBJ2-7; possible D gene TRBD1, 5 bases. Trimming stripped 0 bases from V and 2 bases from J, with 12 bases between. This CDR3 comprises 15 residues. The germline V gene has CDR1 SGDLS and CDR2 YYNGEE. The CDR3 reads CASSVGGRGAYEQYF. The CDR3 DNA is TGTGCCAGCAGCGTAGGAGGAAGGGGCGCCTACGAGCAGTACTTC. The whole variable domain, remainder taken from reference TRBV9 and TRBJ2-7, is DSGVTQTPKHLITATGQRVTLRCSPRSGDLSVYWYQQSLDQGLQFLIQYYNGEERAKGNILERFSAQQFPDLHSELNLSSLELGDSALYFCASSVGGRGAYEQYFGPGTRLTVT.

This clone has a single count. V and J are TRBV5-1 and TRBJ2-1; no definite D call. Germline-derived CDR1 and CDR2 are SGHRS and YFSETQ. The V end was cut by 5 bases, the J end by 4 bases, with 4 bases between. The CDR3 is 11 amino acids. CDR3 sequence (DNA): TGCGCCAGCAGAGCTTACAATGAGCAGTTCTTC. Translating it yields CASRAYNEQFF.

CDR3 region: CASSLYTDTQYF. The CDR3 coding sequence is TGTGCCAGCAGCCTGTATACAGATACGCAGTATTTT. The chain couples TRBV6-6 to TRBJ2-3; no clear D. V was clipped by 6 bases and J by 3 bases, with 7 bases between them. This CDR3 is built from 12 residues. Germline V lookup: CDR1 MNHNY, CDR2 SVGAGI (reference sequence).

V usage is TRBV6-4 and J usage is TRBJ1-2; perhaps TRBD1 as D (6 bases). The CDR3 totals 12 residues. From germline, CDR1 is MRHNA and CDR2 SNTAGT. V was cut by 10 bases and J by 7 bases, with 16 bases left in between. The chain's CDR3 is CATREQGSGYTF. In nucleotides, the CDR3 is TGTGCCACGAGGGAACAGGGCTCTGGCTACACCTTC.

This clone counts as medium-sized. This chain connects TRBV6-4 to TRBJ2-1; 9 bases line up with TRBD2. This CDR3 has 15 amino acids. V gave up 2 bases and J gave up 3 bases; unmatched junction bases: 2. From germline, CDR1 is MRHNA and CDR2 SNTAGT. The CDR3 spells CASSDNSGSYNEQFF. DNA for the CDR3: TGTGCCAGCAGTGACAATAGCGGGAGCTACAATGAGCAGTTCTTC.

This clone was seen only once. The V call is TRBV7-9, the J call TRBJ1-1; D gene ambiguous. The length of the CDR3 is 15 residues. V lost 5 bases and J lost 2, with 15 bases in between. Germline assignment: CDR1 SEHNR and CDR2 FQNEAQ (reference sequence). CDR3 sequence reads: CASSPIDYYNTEAFF. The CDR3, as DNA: TGTGCCAGCAGCCCCATAGACTATTACAACACTGAAGCTTTCTTT.

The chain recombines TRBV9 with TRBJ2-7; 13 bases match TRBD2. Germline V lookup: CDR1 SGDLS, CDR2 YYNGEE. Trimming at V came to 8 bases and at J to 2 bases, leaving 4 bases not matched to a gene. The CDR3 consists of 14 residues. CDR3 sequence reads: CASDTSGRAYEQYF. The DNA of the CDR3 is TGTGCCAGTGACACTAGCGGGAGGGCCTACGAGCAGTACTTC.

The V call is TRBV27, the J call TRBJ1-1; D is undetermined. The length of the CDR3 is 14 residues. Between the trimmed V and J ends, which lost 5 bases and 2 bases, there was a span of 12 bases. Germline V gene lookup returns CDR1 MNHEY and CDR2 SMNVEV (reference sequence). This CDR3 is CASSVARKNTEAFF. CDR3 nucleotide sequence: TGTGCCAGCAGTGTTGCCAGAAAAAACACTGAAGCTTTCTTT.

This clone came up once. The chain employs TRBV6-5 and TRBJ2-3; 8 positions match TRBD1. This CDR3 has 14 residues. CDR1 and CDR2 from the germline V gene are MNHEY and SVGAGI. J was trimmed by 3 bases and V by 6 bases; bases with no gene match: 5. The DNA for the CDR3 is TGTGCCAGCAGCCGACAGGGGTTGACAGATACGCAGTATTTT. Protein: CASSRQGLTDTQYF.

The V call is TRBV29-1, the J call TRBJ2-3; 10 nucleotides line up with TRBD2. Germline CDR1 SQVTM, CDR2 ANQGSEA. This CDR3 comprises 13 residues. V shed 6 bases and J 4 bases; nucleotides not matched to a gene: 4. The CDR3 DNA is TGCAGCGTCCAAGCGGGAGGGGCAGATACGCAGTATTTT. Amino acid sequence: CSVQAGGADTQYF.